The rows below give T cell receptor beta chains drawn from one sample of a study of cytomegalovirus exposure and HLA in healthy donors. TCRdb's table, derived via immunoSEQ multiplex PCR, lists solely in-frame clones and lacks some. This sample has 150,000 to 200,000 clones, with over 75% found just once. The sequencing sample was made of PBMCs. These receptors all stem from a man over 45 in good health and CMV-seropositive. Each CDR3 is given with its conserved first and last residue. A D gene is named only where the DNA matches it firmly. Where a row states a size, it is once, few, many or the class of an expanded clone; other rows omit it.

V gene: TRBV10-3; D gene: NA; J gene: TRBJ1-4; clone size: NA; CDR3 DNA: TGTGCCATCAGTGACCGCGGGGAGGGGTCGGGCGAAAAACTGTTTTTT; CDR3 protein: CAISDRGEGSGEKLFF
V gene: TRBV2; D gene: TRBD1; J gene: TRBJ1-2; clone size: NA; CDR3 DNA: TGTGCCAGCAGGACCCCGGAAACAGGGGGCGCGAGTGGCTACACCTTC; CDR3 protein: CASRTPETGGASGYTF
V gene: TRBV4-1; D gene: TRBD1; J gene: TRBJ2-7; clone size: few; CDR3 DNA: TGCGCCAGCAGCCAAGCGGACAGGTCCTCCTACGAGCAGTACTTC; CDR3 protein: CASSQADRSSYEQYF
V gene: TRBV7-2; D gene: TRBD2; J gene: TRBJ2-3; clone size: NA; CDR3 DNA: TGTGCCAGCAGCTTCCAGCGGGGGGCGGAGACGCAGTATTTT; CDR3 protein: CASSFQRGAETQYF
V gene: TRBV28; D gene: NA; J gene: TRBJ2-3; clone size: NA; CDR3 DNA: TGTGCTTCAGAGGGGGGGACAGATACGCAGTATTTT; CDR3 protein: CASEGGTDTQYF
V gene: TRBV5-1; D gene: NA; J gene: TRBJ2-7; clone size: NA; CDR3 DNA: TGCGCCAGCAGTGAGCAGGTCCCCTACGAGCAGTACTTC; CDR3 protein: CASSEQVPYEQYF
V gene: TRBV5-1; D gene: NA; J gene: TRBJ2-7; clone size: NA; CDR3 DNA: TGCGCCAGCAGCTTGGTTAGCGATCCCTACGAGCAGTACTTC; CDR3 protein: CASSLVSDPYEQYF
V gene: TRBV5-1; D gene: TRBD2; J gene: TRBJ2-1; clone size: NA; CDR3 DNA: TGCGCCAGCAGCTTAACGGCGGGGGGGTTCTACAATGAGCAGTTCTTC; CDR3 protein: CASSLTAGGFYNEQFF
V gene: TRBV6-5; D gene: TRBD1; J gene: TRBJ1-4; clone size: NA; CDR3 DNA: TGTGCCAGCAGTTACTCCAGGGGGTTTGAAAAACTGTTTTTT; CDR3 protein: CASSYSRGFEKLFF
V gene: TRBV5-1; D gene: NA; J gene: TRBJ1-3; clone size: NA; CDR3 DNA: TGCGCCAGCAGCTTGGTCGGACTTGGGTCCGCTGGAAACACCATATATTTT; CDR3 protein: CASSLVGLGSAGNTIYF
V gene: TRBV28; D gene: NA; J gene: TRBJ1-5; clone size: NA; CDR3 DNA: TGTGCCAGCAGTGCCCCGGGGGGGAATCAGCCCCAGCATTTT; CDR3 protein: CASSAPGGNQPQHF
V gene: TRBV28; D gene: NA; J gene: TRBJ2-3; clone size: NA; CDR3 DNA: TGTGCCAGCAGTGTAATGGGGAGGTTGACAGATACGCAGTATTTT; CDR3 protein: CASSVMGRLTDTQYF
V gene: TRBV18; D gene: NA; J gene: TRBJ1-1; clone size: NA; CDR3 DNA: TGTGCCAGCTCACTCAGAGACGAGGGACGCGGGGTTGGGGCTTTCTTT; CDR3 protein: CASSLRDEGRGVGAFF
V gene: TRBV5-1; D gene: TRBD2; J gene: TRBJ2-7; clone size: NA; CDR3 DNA: TGCGCCAGCAGCAAGGGACTAGCGGGGCGAGGCGGCGAGCAGTACTTC; CDR3 protein: CASSKGLAGRGGEQYF
V gene: TRBV10-3; D gene: NA; J gene: TRBJ2-7; clone size: NA; CDR3 DNA: TGTGCCATCAGTGGACAGGTTATGGATCTTGGGGAGCAGTACTTC; CDR3 protein: CAISGQVMDLGEQYF
V gene: TRBV30; D gene: NA; J gene: TRBJ1-3; clone size: few; CDR3 DNA: TGTGCCTGGTCTTTCGGGAAAAGCTCTGGAAACACCATATATTTT; CDR3 protein: CAWSFGKSSGNTIYF
V gene: TRBV2; D gene: NA; J gene: TRBJ1-2; clone size: NA; CDR3 DNA: TGTGCCAGCAGTGAGGGCCGGAACTATGGCTACACCTTC; CDR3 protein: CASSEGRNYGYTF
V gene: TRBV25-1; D gene: NA; J gene: TRBJ2-3; clone size: NA; CDR3 DNA: TGTGCCAGCAGTGATGGGCGCACAGATACGCAGTATTTT; CDR3 protein: CASSDGRTDTQYF
V gene: TRBV2; D gene: TRBD1; J gene: TRBJ1-2; clone size: NA; CDR3 DNA: TGTGCCAGCAATCGGGACAGGGGGCCTCTATATGGCTACACCTTC; CDR3 protein: CASNRDRGPLYGYTF
V gene: TRBV6-5; D gene: TRBD1; J gene: TRBJ1-5; clone size: few; CDR3 DNA: TGTGCCAGCAGTCCGACAGGGGAGGTTGGTCCGCCCCAGCATTTT; CDR3 protein: CASSPTGEVGPPQHF
V gene: TRBV27; D gene: TRBD1; J gene: TRBJ1-5; clone size: NA; CDR3 DNA: TGTGCCAGCAGTCGGGGGACAGAGAATCAGCCCCAGCATTTT; CDR3 protein: CASSRGTENQPQHF
V gene: TRBV30; D gene: NA; J gene: TRBJ2-7; clone size: NA; CDR3 DNA: TGTGCCTGGAGTGTAGACACCTACGAGCAGTACTTC; CDR3 protein: CAWSVDTYEQYF
V gene: TRBV18; D gene: TRBD1; J gene: TRBJ2-5; clone size: few; CDR3 DNA: TGTGCCAGCTCACTCGCAGGGGGATCGGGGGAGACCCAGTACTTC; CDR3 protein: CASSLAGGSGETQYF
V gene: TRBV4-3; D gene: TRBD2; J gene: TRBJ2-1; clone size: NA; CDR3 DNA: TGCGCCAGCAGCCAAGACCCCCTAGCGGGAGGGCACGGGAGTGAGCAGTTCTTC; CDR3 protein: CASSQDPLAGGHGSEQFF
V gene: TRBV7-2; D gene: NA; J gene: TRBJ2-2; clone size: NA; CDR3 DNA: TGTGCCAGCAGTTCCCACTCCTACGGGGAGCTGTTTTTT; CDR3 protein: CASSSHSYGELFF
V gene: TRBV7-2; D gene: NA; J gene: TRBJ1-5; clone size: NA; CDR3 DNA: TGTGCCAGCAGCTTAGCGCAGGGGCTGAGGGATCAGCCCCAGCATTTT; CDR3 protein: CASSLAQGLRDQPQHF
V gene: TRBV7-2; D gene: NA; J gene: TRBJ1-5; clone size: NA; CDR3 DNA: TGTGCCAGCAGCGTCCAGGGAGGACAGCCCCAGCATTTT; CDR3 protein: CASSVQGGQPQHF
V gene: TRBV5-4; D gene: TRBD2; J gene: TRBJ2-7; clone size: NA; CDR3 DNA: TGTGCCAGCAGCCCCAGCGGGAGGGGCTACGAGCAGTACTTC; CDR3 protein: CASSPSGRGYEQYF
V gene: TRBV30; D gene: NA; J gene: TRBJ2-1; clone size: NA; CDR3 DNA: TGTGCCTGGAGTGTCGGGGATGAGCAGTTCTTC; CDR3 protein: CAWSVGDEQFF
V gene: TRBV6-1; D gene: NA; J gene: TRBJ1-5; clone size: NA; CDR3 DNA: TGTGCCAGCACAATAGATAGCAATCAGCCCCAGCATTTT; CDR3 protein: CASTIDSNQPQHF
V gene: TRBV29-1; D gene: NA; J gene: TRBJ2-1; clone size: once; CDR3 DNA: TGCAGCGTTGCGCCAGGGAACAATGAGCAGTTCTTC; CDR3 protein: CSVAPGNNEQFF
V gene: TRBV6-1; D gene: NA; J gene: TRBJ1-2; clone size: NA; CDR3 DNA: TGTGCCAGCAGTGAGCCTGCGGGGGTGACGTTCTGGGCCTTC; CDR3 protein: CASSEPAGVTFWAF
V gene: TRBV5-6; D gene: TRBD2; J gene: TRBJ2-7; clone size: NA; CDR3 DNA: TGTGCCAGCAGCAGCAGCGGGGGGCCCTACGAGCAGTACTTC; CDR3 protein: CASSSSGGPYEQYF
V gene: TRBV27; D gene: NA; J gene: TRBJ1-6; clone size: NA; CDR3 DNA: TGTGCCAGCAGTTTATATGGAGGGGAGTATAATTCACCCCTCCACTTT; CDR3 protein: CASSLYGGEYNSPLHF
V gene: TRBV18; D gene: TRBD1; J gene: TRBJ1-2; clone size: NA; CDR3 DNA: TGTGCCAGCTCACCCGGGGGACAGGACTATGGCTACACCTTC; CDR3 protein: CASSPGGQDYGYTF
V gene: TRBV18; D gene: TRBD2; J gene: TRBJ2-5; clone size: once; CDR3 DNA: TGTGCCAGCTCACCTGTTCCGACTAGCGGGGGCGGGGAGACCCAGTACTTC; CDR3 protein: CASSPVPTSGGGETQYF
V gene: TRBV9; D gene: NA; J gene: TRBJ1-1; clone size: NA; CDR3 DNA: TGTGCCAGCAGCGTAGCTCCGAGTTCTGCTGAAGCTTTCTTT; CDR3 protein: CASSVAPSSAEAFF
V gene: TRBV2; D gene: TRBD1; J gene: TRBJ2-2; clone size: NA; CDR3 DNA: TGTGCCAGCAGCGTATCCGGGACAGCCGCCCCCGGGGAGCTGTTTTTT; CDR3 protein: CASSVSGTAAPGELFF
V gene: TRBV11-2; D gene: TRBD2; J gene: TRBJ2-5; clone size: once; CDR3 DNA: TGTGCCAGCAGCTTAGGCCGCTACCAGGGAGGGTATGAGACCCAGTACTTC; CDR3 protein: CASSLGRYQGGYETQYF
V gene: TRBV6-5; D gene: NA; J gene: TRBJ1-1; clone size: few; CDR3 DNA: TGTGCCAGCAGCTCCACAGAAATGAACACTGAAGCTTTCTTT; CDR3 protein: CASSSTEMNTEAFF
V gene: TRBV11-1; D gene: NA; J gene: TRBJ2-7; clone size: NA; CDR3 DNA: TGTGCCAGCAGCTTAACAGGGTACTACGAGCAGTACTTC; CDR3 protein: CASSLTGYYEQYF
V gene: TRBV19; D gene: TRBD1; J gene: TRBJ2-7; clone size: NA; CDR3 DNA: TGTGCCAGTAGTTTGACAGGGATCCCCCCCTACGAGCAGTACTTC; CDR3 protein: CASSLTGIPPYEQYF
V gene: TRBV5-4; D gene: NA; J gene: TRBJ2-5; clone size: NA; CDR3 DNA: TGTGCCAGCAAAGGACAACGAAAGTCGGAGACCCAGTACTTC; CDR3 protein: CASKGQRKSETQYF
V gene: TRBV20-1; D gene: NA; J gene: TRBJ1-2; clone size: NA; CDR3 DNA: TGCAGTGCTAGTATCTATGGCTACACCTTC; CDR3 protein: CSASIYGYTF
V gene: TRBV11-2; D gene: NA; J gene: TRBJ2-5; clone size: NA; CDR3 DNA: TGTGCCAGCAGCTATGTACAGGGCGGAGAGACCCAGTACTTC; CDR3 protein: CASSYVQGGETQYF
V gene: TRBV7-3; D gene: TRBD1; J gene: TRBJ2-2; clone size: NA; CDR3 DNA: TGTGCCAGCAGCTTCACCGGGACAGCTGGGACCGGGGAGCTGTTTTTT; CDR3 protein: CASSFTGTAGTGELFF
V gene: TRBV4-1; D gene: NA; J gene: TRBJ1-1; clone size: NA; CDR3 DNA: TGCGCCAGCAGCCGTACAGGGTTAACTGAAGCTTTCTTT; CDR3 protein: CASSRTGLTEAFF
V gene: TRBV19; D gene: NA; J gene: TRBJ1-1; clone size: NA; CDR3 DNA: TGTGCCAGTAGTATAGATGGGGGCGGTGGAAGCACTGAAGCTTTCTTT; CDR3 protein: CASSIDGGGGSTEAFF
V gene: TRBV2; D gene: NA; J gene: TRBJ1-2; clone size: NA; CDR3 DNA: TGTGCCAGCAGCATGGTGGGCAGTGGGTATGGCTACACCTTC; CDR3 protein: CASSMVGSGYGYTF
V gene: TRBV5-1; D gene: TRBD1; J gene: TRBJ2-5; clone size: once; CDR3 DNA: TGCGCCAGCAGCTTGGCCGGGACAGGTCAAGAGACCCAGTACTTC; CDR3 protein: CASSLAGTGQETQYF
V gene: TRBV30; D gene: TRBD1; J gene: TRBJ1-3; clone size: NA; CDR3 DNA: TGTGCCTGGAGGCACAGGGGTCTCACCATATATTTT; CDR3 protein: CAWRHRGLTIYF
V gene: TRBV18; D gene: NA; J gene: TRBJ1-3; clone size: NA; CDR3 DNA: TGTGCCAGCTCACCCCAGGGAAACACCATATATTTT; CDR3 protein: CASSPQGNTIYF